This T cell receptor (beta chain) was observed in a study of beta chain features in type 1 diabetes. cDNA synthesis used the whole RNA isolate, giving expressed TCRB sequences. Some clones are missing from TCRdb's copy, which holds only in-frame ones; the method was immunoSEQ multiplex PCR. Of under 950,000 clones listed, roughly a sixth were seen once; the top ten hold around 0.02%. Concerning this clone itself: No antigen is known for it.

The authors sorted CD4+ naive, central memory, regulatory and stem cell-like memory cells via CD45RO/CCR7/CD25/CD127/CD95/CD27. Populations obtained by sorting all exceeded 95% purity. Unmatched junction bases numbered 3, after V lost 2 bases and J lost 10 bases. The length of the CDR3 is 13 residues. The V gene's germline CDR1 is SQVTM and CDR2 ANQGSEA. Study-wide points: The study found that naive, central memory and Treg TCRB repertoires appeared more similar in patients than in healthy donors. Diminished insertions and augmented deletions at VDJ junctions characterized type 1 diabetes patients.

The chain links TRBV29-1 to TRBJ2-1, with TRBD2 identical over 12 bases. What was sequenced was naive CD4+ T cells from blood. This receptor was identified in a woman between 18 and 29 years old in good health. The CDR3 here is CSVERTSGTEQFF. The CDR3 DNA reads as TGCAGCGTTGAACGGACTAGCGGGACAGAGCAGTTCTTC.